Below are 31 T cell receptor beta chains sequenced from a single sample in a study of beta chain features in type 1 diabetes. No antigen is known for these receptors. cDNA synthesis used the whole RNA isolate, giving expressed TCRB sequences. Sequencing was performed with immunoSEQ multiplex PCR; in TCRdb, only in-frame clones are kept and a portion is missing. The sample holds hundreds of thousands of clones, roughly an eighth seen once. Findings and caveats of the study: All four CD4+ subsets of Type 1 diabetes patients contained TCRB CDR3s that were moderately but significantly shorter.

Sequencing used naive CD4+ T cells from blood. These receptor sequences come from a man aged 25-45 years with type 1 diabetes.

This sequence joins TRBV6-5 and TRBJ2-1, with TRBD2 matching 8 bases. V gave up 5 bases and J gave up 6 bases; unmatched junction bases: 9. Germline CDR1 is MNHEY and CDR2 is SVGAGI. The CDR3 consists of 15 residues. The CDR3 reads CASSPSSGATNEQFF. Written as DNA, the CDR3 is TGTGCCAGCAGTCCCAGTAGCGGGGCTACCAATGAGCAGTTCTTC.

This clone has a handful of counts. This sequence joins TRBV7-9 and TRBJ2-7; a possible D gene is TRBD2 (7 bases). V was shortened by 5 bases and J by 5 bases, with 19 bases between the two germline ends. CDR1 SEHNR and CDR2 FQNEAQ come from the germline V gene (reference sequence). CDR3 size: 15 residues. The CDR3 is CASSTGWDYPHEQYF. The CDR3 region has the DNA TGTGCCAGCAGCACAGGGTGGGACTATCCGCACGAGCAGTACTTC.

This clone was picked up a small number of times. The chain recombines TRBV28 with TRBJ1-1; TRBD1 aligns across 7 bases. This CDR3 comprises 15 residues. Germline-derived CDR1 and CDR2 are MDHEN and SYDVKM. J gave up 1 base and V 4 bases, and 6 bases lay outside the gene matches. This CDR3 is CASSSGTASNTEAFF. CDR3 nucleotides: TGTGCCAGCAGTTCCGGGACAGCCTCGAACACTGAAGCTTTCTTT.

There are a few counts of this clone. The chain joins TRBV9 to TRBJ2-7, with 7 bases matching TRBD1. Trimming at V came to 3 bases and at J to 7 bases, leaving 19 bases not matched to a gene. This CDR3 is built from 17 residues. Germline lookup yields CDR1 SGDLS and CDR2 YYNGEE. DNA of the CDR3: TGTGCCAGCAGCGCGTCGGCGATGACAGGGACGCGCGGTGAGCAGTACTTC. Protein product: CASSASAMTGTRGEQYF. Full variable domain (outside the CDR3, taken from reference TRBV9 and TRBJ2-7): DSGVTQTPKHLITATGQRVTLRCSPRSGDLSVYWYQQSLDQGLQFLIQYYNGEERAKGNILERFSAQQFPDLHSELNLSSLELGDSALYFCASSASAMTGTRGEQYFGPGTRLTVT.

This rearrangement joins TRBV19 to TRBJ2-1, with 10 bases identical to TRBD2. The CDR3 is 13 residues long. Germline V gene lookup returns CDR1 LNHDA and CDR2 SQIVND (reference sequence). J lost 6 bases, V lost 10 bases, and 6 bases had no gene match. CDR3 loop: CAKREGAVNEQFF. As DNA, the CDR3 is TGTGCCAAGCGGGAGGGCGCCGTCAATGAGCAGTTCTTC.

This clone was recorded once. The CDR3 nucleotides are TGTGCCAGCCTAAAGAGCGGGACCTACGAGCAGTACTTC. It specifies CASLKSGTYEQYF. The chain couples TRBV6-5 to TRBJ2-7; 7 positions match TRBD2. This CDR3 comprises 13 residues. Unmatched junction bases numbered 6, after V lost 8 bases and J lost 2 bases. Germline V gene lookup returns CDR1 MNHEY and CDR2 SVGAGI.

The rearrangement uses TRBV29-1 and TRBJ2-7, with D perhaps matching TRBD1 (7 bases). The CDR3 sequence is 11 residues long. Looked up from germline, CDR1 is SQVTM and CDR2 is ANQGSEA. Trimming removed 4 bases from V and 6 bases from J, with 10 bases in between. The CDR3 DNA sequence: TGCAGCGTTGGTCAGGGGGGCGAGCAGTACTTC. Translated, it gives CSVGQGGEQYF.

This chain links TRBV5-1 with TRBJ2-5, with 10 bases that match TRBD2. Looked up from germline, CDR1 is SGHRS and CDR2 is YFSETQ. The CDR3 runs 14 residues. V dropped 6 bases and J dropped 3; count of bases not matched to a gene: 5. The CDR3 region has the DNA TGCGCCAGCATGCGCGGACTAGCGGAAGAGACCCAGTACTTC. It codes for CASMRGLAEETQYF.

This rearrangement joins TRBV18 to TRBJ2-3, with 11 bases aligning to TRBD2. V was clipped by 3 bases and J by 3 bases; unmatched bases: 5. The CDR3 covers 16 residues. Germline V gene data show CDR1 as KGHSH and CDR2 as LQKENI. The CDR3 DNA reads as TGTGCCAGCTCACCGACTAGCGGGATTGGTACAGATACGCAGTATTTT. Translating it yields CASSPTSGIGTDTQYF.

The rearrangement uses TRBV6-5 and TRBJ2-1; D not resolved. V dropped 6 bases and J dropped 3 bases, with 9 bases sitting between them. CDR3 size: 13 residues. The germline V gene has CDR1 MNHEY and CDR2 SVGAGI. CDR3 loop: CASSTDFYNEQFF. The CDR3 DNA reads as TGTGCCAGCAGCACAGATTTCTACAATGAGCAGTTCTTC.

A few counts support this clone. This rearrangement joins TRBV2 to TRBJ2-2, with D perhaps TRBD1 (5 bases). V was pared by 6 bases and J by 4 bases, with 15 bases between. Germline assignment: CDR1 SNHLY and CDR2 FYNNEI. CDR3 length equals 15 residues. CDR3 sequence: CASSLGRTTTGELFF. The DNA of the CDR3 is TGTGCCAGCAGCCTAGGTCGGACAACCACCGGGGAGCTGTTTTTT. Full variable domain (outside the CDR3, taken from reference TRBV2 and TRBJ2-2): EPEVTQTPSHQVTQMGQEVILRCVPISNHLYFYWYRQILGQKVEFLVSFYNNEISEKSEIFDDQFSVERPDGSNFTLKIRSTKLEDSAMYFCASSLGRTTTGELFFGEGSRLTVL.

The rearrangement links TRBV5-1 to TRBJ2-7; 7 bases are a match to TRBD1. The junction had 6 bases not matched to a gene; V was cut back by 4 bases and J by 5 bases. The CDR3 runs to 13 residues. The V gene's germline CDR1 is SGHRS and CDR2 YFSETQ. The CDR3 loop is CASSVKQGNEQYF. CDR3 nucleotides: TGCGCCAGCAGCGTAAAACAGGGGAACGAGCAGTACTTC.

This clone was recorded a few times. The CDR3 coding sequence is TGTGCCAGCAGGGGGGGACCGGTCCATGAGCAGTTCTTC. Its protein is CASRGGPVHEQFF. The chain recombines TRBV28 with TRBJ2-1, with D possibly matching TRBD2 (6 bases). V shed 6 bases and J shed 8 bases, with 14 bases lying between them. The CDR3 contains 13 residues. Per the germline V gene, CDR1 is MDHEN and CDR2 is SYDVKM.

This sequence joins TRBV19 and TRBJ1-2; D gene unclear. This CDR3 spans 15 amino acids. The V gene lost 6 bases and the J gene lost 4 bases, with 18 bases spanning the gap. Germline V gene data show CDR1 as LNHDA and CDR2 as SQIVND (reference sequence). In DNA, the CDR3 is TGTGCCAGTAGCTCCGGAACGATTGGACTCTATGGCTACACCTTC. It is translated as CASSSGTIGLYGYTF.

In this sample, this clone turned up a few times. The chain joins TRBV5-1 to TRBJ2-1; D is unclear. The CDR3 is made up of 13 amino acids. The V and J ends lost 4 bases and 8 bases respectively, with 13 bases between them. CDR1 and CDR2 (germline): SGHRS, YFSETQ. The CDR3 sequence: CASSSLAGDEQFF. DNA for the CDR3: TGCGCCAGCAGCAGCTTAGCTGGCGATGAGCAGTTCTTC.

This chain links TRBV6-6 with TRBJ1-2; no reliable D call. Deletions cut 0 bases from V and 6 bases from J, with 17 bases between. The CDR3 has 16 residues. The germline V gene encodes CDR1 MNHNY and CDR2 SVGAGI (reference sequence). The CDR3 sequence: CASSYSRGLGIDGYTF. The CDR3 coding sequence is TGTGCCAGCAGTTACTCTAGAGGACTCGGGATAGATGGCTACACCTTC.

The chain recombines TRBV2 with TRBJ2-7; the match to TRBD1 covers 9 bases. Germline CDR1 and CDR2: SNHLY and FYNNEI. V was clipped by 7 bases and J by 4 bases; unmatched bases: 8. The CDR3 covers 14 residues. The CDR3 DNA reads TGTGCCAGCACCAGGACAGGGGCGGAGTACGAGCAGTACTTC. This encodes CASTRTGAEYEQYF.

The chain carries TRBV11-1 and TRBJ2-2, with TRBD2 identical over 11 bases. Germline CDR1 SGHAT, CDR2 FQDESV (reference sequence). After removal of 1 base from V and 5 bases from J, the junction contained 6 bases not matched to a gene. The length of the CDR3 is 17 residues. CDR3 nucleotide sequence: TGTGCCAGCAGCTTAGATGGGGCTAGCGGGAGGACCGGGGAGCTGTTTTTT. The encoded protein is CASSLDGASGRTGELFF.

The gene calls are TRBV28 and TRBJ2-2; D unclear. Germline loops: CDR1 MDHEN, CDR2 SYDVKM. V dropped 3 bases and J dropped 5 bases, with 4 bases sitting between them. The CDR3 totals 12 residues. The CDR3: CASSFITGELFF. CDR3 in DNA: TGTGCCAGCAGTTTTATTACCGGGGAGCTGTTTTTT.

This clone was counted a few times. The gene calls are TRBV6-5 and TRBJ1-1, with 8 bases matching TRBD1. V lost 7 bases, J lost 5 bases, and 6 bases stayed unmatched. Germline loops: CDR1 MNHEY, CDR2 SVGAGI. This CDR3 has 13 amino acids. The chain's CDR3 is CASTGQGGTEAFF. Written as DNA, the CDR3 is TGTGCCAGCACCGGACAGGGAGGAACTGAAGCTTTCTTT.

The chain employs TRBV6-5 and TRBJ2-5, with 12 bases identical to TRBD2. V trimming: 2 bases; J trimming: 5 bases; junction bases outside the gene matches: 3. CDR3 length: 15 residues. Germline V gene lookup returns CDR1 MNHEY and CDR2 SVGAGI. CDR3 sequence: CASSYQLAGGETQYF. The CDR3 DNA reads TGTGCCAGCAGTTACCAGCTAGCGGGAGGGGAGACCCAGTACTTC.

This clone was found a few times. The chain's CDR3 is CASSPRGPAARKTEAFF. CDR3 nucleotide sequence: TGTGCCAGCAGCCCCCGGGGTCCGGCGGCCAGGAAGACTGAAGCTTTCTTT. This sequence joins TRBV5-4 and TRBJ1-1, with no clear D. The CDR3 has 17 residues. V was shortened by 4 bases and J by 5 bases, with 24 bases between the two germline ends. The germline V gene encodes CDR1 SGHNT and CDR2 YYREEE (reference sequence). The whole variable domain, remainder taken from reference TRBV5-4 and TRBJ1-1, is ETGVTQSPTHLIKTRGQQVTLRCSSQSGHNTVSWYQQALGQGPQFIFQYYREEENGRGNFPPRFSGLQFPNYSSELNVNALELDDSALYLCASSPRGPAARKTEAFFGQGTRLTVV.

This clone came up a few times. The gene calls are TRBV6-1 and TRBJ2-5; a possible D gene is TRBD2 (6 bases). This CDR3 comprises 14 residues. Between the trimmed V and J ends, which lost 10 bases and 5 bases, there was a span of 20 bases. Per the germline V gene, CDR1 is MNHNS and CDR2 is SASEGT. This chain's CDR3 is CATGLPTGEETQYF. CDR3 DNA: TGTGCCACTGGACTGCCCACGGGGGAGGAGACCCAGTACTTC.

This clone was counted between two and nine times. CDR3 loop: CAWRRAGAVDTQYF. The DNA of the CDR3 is TGTGCCTGGAGGAGAGCGGGAGCGGTAGATACGCAGTATTTT. V is TRBV30 and J is TRBJ2-3, with 8 positions matching TRBD2. CDR1 and CDR2 (germline): GTSNPN, SVGIG (reference sequence). V lost 3 bases to trimming and J lost 5 bases; unmatched junction nucleotides: 7. The CDR3 loop spans 14 amino acids.

This clone was counted only a few times. The chain couples TRBV29-1 to TRBJ2-2, with a tentative D call TRBD2 (5 bases). CDR3 length: 14 amino acids. Germline CDR1 is SQVTM and CDR2 is ANQGSEA. V shed 0 bases and J shed 5 bases, with 10 bases lying between them. CDR3 residues: CSVEEGSRTGELFF. DNA of the CDR3: TGCAGCGTTGAAGAAGGGAGTCGGACCGGGGAGCTGTTTTTT.

This clone was observed a handful of times. The chain recombines TRBV5-4 with TRBJ1-2; TRBD1 agrees at 11 bases. There are 14 residues in the CDR3. The V and J ends lost 0 bases and 8 bases, in that order; junction bases with no gene match: 3. CDR1 and CDR2 from the germline V gene are SGHNT and YYREEE (reference sequence). The CDR3 DNA reads as TGTGCCAGCAGCTTGGGGGACAGGGGGATCGGCTACACCTTC. Encoded protein: CASSLGDRGIGYTF.

The chain is built from TRBV9 and TRBJ2-2, with 12 bases that match TRBD2. Germline loops: CDR1 SGDLS, CDR2 YYNGEE. V dropped 0 bases and J dropped 4; count of bases not matched to a gene: 10. CDR3 length equals 19 residues. The CDR3 protein is CASSVGPLAGGPGTGELFF. The CDR3 nucleotides are TGTGCCAGCAGCGTAGGCCCGCTAGCGGGAGGGCCGGGCACCGGGGAGCTGTTTTTT.

Of note for this clone: Other DNA sequences within the sample encode an identical CDR3. The V call is TRBV5-1, the J call TRBJ2-2; TRBD2 agrees at 11 bases. After removal of 3 bases from V and 1 base from J, the junction contained 2 bases not matched to a gene. From germline, CDR1 is SGHRS and CDR2 YFSETQ. The CDR3 has 16 residues. The CDR3 DNA sequence: TGCGCCAGCAGCTCGGGGACTAGCGGGAACACCGGGGAGCTGTTTTTT. It is translated as CASSSGTSGNTGELFF.

V gene TRBV4-3 combines with J gene TRBJ2-2; D call uncertain. The V gene's germline CDR1 is LGHNA and CDR2 YSLEER. The CDR3 has 16 residues. Trimming cost V 1 base and J 3 bases, with 12 bases left between them. The CDR3 DNA reads TGCGCCAGCAGCCAAGCCACCGGTCCTGACACCGGGGAGCTGTTTTTT. Amino acids: CASSQATGPDTGELFF.

The rearrangement joins TRBV6-5 to TRBJ1-1; D not resolved. V lost 3 bases, J lost 8 bases, and 7 bases lay in between. Germline-derived CDR1 and CDR2 are MNHEY and SVGAGI. The CDR3 length is 11 residues. CDR3 loop: CASSYQTEAFF. In DNA, the CDR3 is TGTGCCAGCAGTTATCAAACAGAAGCTTTCTTT.

This rearrangement joins TRBV5-1 to TRBJ1-3; possible D gene TRBD1, 5 bases. The CDR3 extends over 14 amino acids. The ends were cut back, 7 bases at V and 0 bases at J, with 11 bases in the middle. Germline V gene sequence: CDR1 SGHRS, CDR2 YFSETQ. The CDR3, as DNA: TGCGCCAGCTCCGAACAGGACTCTGGAAACACCATATATTTT. It is translated as CASSEQDSGNTIYF.